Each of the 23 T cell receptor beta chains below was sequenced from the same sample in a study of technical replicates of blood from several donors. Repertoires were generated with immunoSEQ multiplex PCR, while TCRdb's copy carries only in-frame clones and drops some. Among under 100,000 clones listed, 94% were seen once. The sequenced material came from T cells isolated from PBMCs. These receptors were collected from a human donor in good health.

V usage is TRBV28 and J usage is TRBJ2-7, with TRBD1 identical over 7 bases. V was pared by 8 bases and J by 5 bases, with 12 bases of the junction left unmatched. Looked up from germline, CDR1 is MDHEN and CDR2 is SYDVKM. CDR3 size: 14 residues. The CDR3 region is CASSEGGRSDEQYF. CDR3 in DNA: TGTGCCAGCTCCGAAGGGGGCAGGAGCGACGAGCAGTACTTC.

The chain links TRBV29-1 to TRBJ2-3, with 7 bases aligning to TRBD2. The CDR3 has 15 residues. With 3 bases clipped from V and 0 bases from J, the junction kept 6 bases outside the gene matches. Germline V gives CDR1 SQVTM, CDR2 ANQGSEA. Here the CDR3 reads CSVESGRGSTDTQYF. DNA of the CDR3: TGCAGCGTTGAGTCGGGGCGGGGGAGCACAGATACGCAGTATTTT.

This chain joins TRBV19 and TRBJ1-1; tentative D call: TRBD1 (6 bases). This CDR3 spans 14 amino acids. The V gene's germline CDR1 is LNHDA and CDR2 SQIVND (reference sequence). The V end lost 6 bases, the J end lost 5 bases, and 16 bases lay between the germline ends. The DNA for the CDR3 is TGTGCCAGTAGCCTCAAGGGGGGGCGGACTGAAGCTTTCTTT. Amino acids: CASSLKGGRTEAFF. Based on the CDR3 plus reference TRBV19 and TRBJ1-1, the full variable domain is DGGITQSPKYLFRKEGQNVTLSCEQNLNHDAMYWYRQDPGQGLRLIYYSQIVNDFQKGDIAEGYSVSREKKESFPLTVTSAQKNPTAFYLCASSLKGGRTEAFFGQGTRLTVV.

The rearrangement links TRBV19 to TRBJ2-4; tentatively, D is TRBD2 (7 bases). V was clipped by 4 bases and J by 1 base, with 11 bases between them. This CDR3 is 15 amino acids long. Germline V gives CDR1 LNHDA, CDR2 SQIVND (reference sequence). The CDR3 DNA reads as TGTGCCAGTAGTAGAGGGGGGGCGGCCAAAAACATTCAGTACTTC. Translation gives CASSRGGAAKNIQYF. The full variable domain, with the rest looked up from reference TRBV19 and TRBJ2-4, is DGGITQSPKYLFRKEGQNVTLSCEQNLNHDAMYWYRQDPGQGLRLIYYSQIVNDFQKGDIAEGYSVSREKKESFPLTVTSAQKNPTAFYLCASSRGGAAKNIQYFGAGTRLSVL.

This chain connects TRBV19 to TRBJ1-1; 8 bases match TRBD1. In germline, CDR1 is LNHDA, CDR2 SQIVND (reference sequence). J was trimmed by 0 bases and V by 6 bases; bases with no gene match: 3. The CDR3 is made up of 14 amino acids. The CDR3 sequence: CASRRQGLNTEAFF. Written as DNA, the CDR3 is TGTGCCAGTAGACGACAGGGGCTGAACACTGAAGCTTTCTTT.

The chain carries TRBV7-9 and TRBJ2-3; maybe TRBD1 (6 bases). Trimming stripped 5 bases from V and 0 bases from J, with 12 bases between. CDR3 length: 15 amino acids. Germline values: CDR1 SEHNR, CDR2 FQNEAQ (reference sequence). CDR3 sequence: CASSPRQESTDTQYF. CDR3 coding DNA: TGTGCCAGCAGCCCGAGACAGGAAAGCACAGATACGCAGTATTTT.

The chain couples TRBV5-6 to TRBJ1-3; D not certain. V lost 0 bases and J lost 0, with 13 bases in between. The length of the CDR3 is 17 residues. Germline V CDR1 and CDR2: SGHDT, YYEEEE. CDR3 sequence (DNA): TGTGCCAGCAGCTTGGGAACAGAACAGAGCTCTGGAAACACCATATATTTT. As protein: CASSLGTEQSSGNTIYF.

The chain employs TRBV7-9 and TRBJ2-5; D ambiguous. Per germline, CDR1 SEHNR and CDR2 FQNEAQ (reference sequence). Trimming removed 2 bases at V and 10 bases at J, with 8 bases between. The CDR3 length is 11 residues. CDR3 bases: TGTGCCAGCAGCTTAACCGGGTTCCAGTACTTC. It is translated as CASSLTGFQYF.

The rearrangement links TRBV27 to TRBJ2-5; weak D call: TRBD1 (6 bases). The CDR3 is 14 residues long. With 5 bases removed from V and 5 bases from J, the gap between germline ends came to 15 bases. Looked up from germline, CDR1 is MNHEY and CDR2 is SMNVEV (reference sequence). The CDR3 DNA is TGTGCCAGCAGTCCCAGCGACACAGGGGAGACCCAGTACTTC. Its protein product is CASSPSDTGETQYF.

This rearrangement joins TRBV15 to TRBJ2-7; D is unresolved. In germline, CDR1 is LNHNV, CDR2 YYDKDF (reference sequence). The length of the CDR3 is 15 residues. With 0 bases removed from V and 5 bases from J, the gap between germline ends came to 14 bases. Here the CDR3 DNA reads TGTGCCACCAGCAGAGAGGATAGCATAACCCACGAGCAGTACTTC. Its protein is CATSREDSITHEQYF.

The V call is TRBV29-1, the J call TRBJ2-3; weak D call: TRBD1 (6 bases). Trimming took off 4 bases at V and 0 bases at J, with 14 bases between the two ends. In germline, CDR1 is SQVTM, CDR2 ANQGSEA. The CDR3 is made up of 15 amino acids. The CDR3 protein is CSVGGGDTSTDTQYF. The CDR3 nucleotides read TGCAGCGTTGGAGGTGGGGACACTAGCACAGATACGCAGTATTTT.

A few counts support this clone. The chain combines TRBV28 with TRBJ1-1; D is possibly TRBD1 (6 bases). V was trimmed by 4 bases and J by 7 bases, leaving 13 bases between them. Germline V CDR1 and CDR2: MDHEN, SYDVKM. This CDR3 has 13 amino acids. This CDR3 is CASSSQGRGEAFF. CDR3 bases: TGTGCCAGCAGTTCTCAGGGGAGGGGTGAAGCTTTCTTT. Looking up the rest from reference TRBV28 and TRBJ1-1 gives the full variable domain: DVKVTQSSRYLVKRTGEKVFLECVQDMDHENMFWYRQDPGLGLRLIYFSYDVKMKEKGDIPEGYSVSREKKERFSLILESASTNQTSMYLCASSSQGRGEAFFGQGTRLTVV.

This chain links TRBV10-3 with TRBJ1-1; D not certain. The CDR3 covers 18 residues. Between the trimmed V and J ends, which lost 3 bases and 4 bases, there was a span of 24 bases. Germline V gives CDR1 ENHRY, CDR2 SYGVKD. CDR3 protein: CAISDVNKGRRSFTEAFF. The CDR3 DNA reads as TGTGCCATCAGTGACGTCAATAAAGGGAGGAGGTCATTCACTGAAGCTTTCTTT.

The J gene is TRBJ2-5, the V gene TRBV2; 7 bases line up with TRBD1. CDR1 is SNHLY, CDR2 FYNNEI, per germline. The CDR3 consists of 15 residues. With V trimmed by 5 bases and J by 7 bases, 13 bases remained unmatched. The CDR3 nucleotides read TGTGCCAGCAGTTACCCGGACAGGCTTAGGGGGACCCAGTACTTC. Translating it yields CASSYPDRLRGTQYF.

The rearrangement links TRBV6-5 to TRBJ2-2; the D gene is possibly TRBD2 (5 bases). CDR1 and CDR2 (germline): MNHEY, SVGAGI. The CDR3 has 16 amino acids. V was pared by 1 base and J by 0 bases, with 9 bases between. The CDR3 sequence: CASSYWGVANTGELFF. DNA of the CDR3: TGTGCCAGCAGTTACTGGGGAGTTGCGAACACCGGGGAGCTGTTTTTT.

This CDR3 is CASGVFRGDETQYF. The CDR3 DNA is TGCGCCAGCGGCGTTTTCAGGGGGGATGAGACCCAGTACTTC. The V call is TRBV5-1, the J call TRBJ2-5; D is perhaps TRBD1 (7 bases). Per the germline V gene, CDR1 is SGHRS and CDR2 is YFSETQ. V shed 7 bases and J shed 5 bases, with 18 bases lying between them. The CDR3 loop spans 14 amino acids.

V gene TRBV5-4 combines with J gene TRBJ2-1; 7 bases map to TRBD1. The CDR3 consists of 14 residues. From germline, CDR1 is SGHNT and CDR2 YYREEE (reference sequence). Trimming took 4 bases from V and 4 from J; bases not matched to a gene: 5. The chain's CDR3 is CASSQEQGYNEQFF. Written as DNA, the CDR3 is TGTGCCAGCAGCCAAGAACAGGGGTACAATGAGCAGTTCTTC. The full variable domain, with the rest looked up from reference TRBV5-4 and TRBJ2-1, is ETGVTQSPTHLIKTRGQQVTLRCSSQSGHNTVSWYQQALGQGPQFIFQYYREEENGRGNFPPRFSGLQFPNYSSELNVNALELDDSALYLCASSQEQGYNEQFFGPGTRLTVL.

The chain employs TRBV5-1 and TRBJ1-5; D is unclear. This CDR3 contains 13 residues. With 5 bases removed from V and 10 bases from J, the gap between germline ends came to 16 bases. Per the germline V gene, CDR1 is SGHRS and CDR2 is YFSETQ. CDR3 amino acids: CASSPDGSFPQHF. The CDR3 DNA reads TGCGCCAGCAGTCCAGACGGGTCCTTCCCCCAGCATTTT.

The CDR3 protein is CASRPWRGGYGYTF. CDR3 nucleotides: TGTGCCAGCAGGCCTTGGAGGGGGGGCTATGGCTACACCTTC. V and J are TRBV5-6 and TRBJ1-2, with D possibly being TRBD1 (6 bases). Germline lookup yields CDR1 SGHDT and CDR2 YYEEEE. The CDR3 spans 14 residues. V lost 5 bases to trimming and J lost 4 bases, with 15 bases between them.

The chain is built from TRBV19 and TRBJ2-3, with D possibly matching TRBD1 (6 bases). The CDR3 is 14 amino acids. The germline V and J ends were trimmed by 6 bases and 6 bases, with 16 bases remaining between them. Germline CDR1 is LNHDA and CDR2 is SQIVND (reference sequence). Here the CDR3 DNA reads TGTGCCAGTAGCCTCAGGGGAATAGCTGATACGCAGTATTTT. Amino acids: CASSLRGIADTQYF.

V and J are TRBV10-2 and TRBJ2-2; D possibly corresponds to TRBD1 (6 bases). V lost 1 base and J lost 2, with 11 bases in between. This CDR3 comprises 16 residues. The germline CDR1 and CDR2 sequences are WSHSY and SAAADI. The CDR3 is CASSEFGTINTGELFF. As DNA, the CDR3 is TGCGCCAGCAGTGAGTTCGGGACAATAAACACCGGGGAGCTGTTTTTT.

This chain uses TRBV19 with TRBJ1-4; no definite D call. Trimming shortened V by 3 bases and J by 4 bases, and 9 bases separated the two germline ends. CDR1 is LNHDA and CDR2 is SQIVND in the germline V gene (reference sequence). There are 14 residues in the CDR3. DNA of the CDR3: TGTGCCAGTAGTATTGTCCGGGGTAATGAAAAACTGTTTTTT. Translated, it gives CASSIVRGNEKLFF.

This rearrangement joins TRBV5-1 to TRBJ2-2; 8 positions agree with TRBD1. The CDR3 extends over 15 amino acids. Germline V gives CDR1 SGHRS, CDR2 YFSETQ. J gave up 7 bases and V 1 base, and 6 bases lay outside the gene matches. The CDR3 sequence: CASSLYQGAGGELFF. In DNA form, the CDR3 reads TGCGCCAGCAGCTTGTATCAGGGGGCTGGCGGGGAGCTGTTTTTT.